The 15 T cell receptor beta chains below come from one sample, sequenced in a study of T-cell memory formation after mild COVID-19. TCRdb itself ran the 5' RACE reads through MiXCR, one entry per CDR3 protein. The data hold almost 350,000 distinct CDR3 sequences, with 20% to 25% observed a single time. Specimen: PBMCs or a T cell subset sorted from them (not recorded which). These receptors were collected from a man aged 18 to 30 who had mild COVID-19 (a few samples of this study predate the infection). Cell type and time point are not known.

This clonotype was counted a few times. The chain couples TRBV15 to TRBJ1-2, with D possibly TRBD1 on 6 matching bases. CDR1 is LNHNV, CDR2 YYDKDF, per germline (reference sequence). This CDR3 is built from 14 residues. Trimming pared 1 base from V and 4 bases from J, leaving 10 bases between. The chain's CDR3 is CATSRGRGPYGYTF. The CDR3 region has the DNA TGTGCCACCAGCAGAGGTCGGGGGCCCTATGGCTACACCTTC. The complete variable domain, with remaining parts taken from reference TRBV15 and TRBJ1-2, reads DAMVIQNPRYQVTQFGKPVTLSCSQTLNHNVMYWYQQKSSQAPKLLFHYYDKDFNNEADTPDNFQSRRPNTSFCFLDIRSPGLGDTAMYLCATSRGRGPYGYTFGSGTRLTVV.

The sample holds a few counts of this clonotype. The chain recombines TRBV7-9 with TRBJ2-2; the D gene is possibly TRBD1 (5 bases). With 5 bases removed from V and 4 bases from J, the gap between germline ends came to 17 bases. CDR1 is SEHNR, CDR2 FQNEAQ, per germline (reference sequence). This CDR3 spans 16 amino acids. The CDR3 DNA reads as TGTGCCAGCAGCCCTGGGGCCGACAGATCCACCGGGGAGCTGTTTTTT. Encoded protein: CASSPGADRSTGELFF.

This clonotype was seen more than once but under ten times. One junction end disagrees with the germline gene, perhaps due to a read error. The chain couples TRBV5-6 to TRBJ2-3; TRBD2 matches 8 bases. Looked up from germline, CDR1 is SGHDT and CDR2 is YYEEEE. This CDR3 contains 14 residues. The CDR3 region is CASSLRTSRDTQYF. Here the CDR3 DNA reads TGTGCCAGCAGCTTGAGGACTAGCAGAGATACGCAGTATTTT.

V is TRBV25-1 and J is TRBJ1-2; D is possibly TRBD1 (5 bases). From germline, CDR1 is MGHDK and CDR2 SYGVNS. V was pared by 5 bases and J by 6 bases, with 16 bases between. The CDR3 has 14 amino acids. The CDR3 nucleotides are TGTGCCAGCAGTCCCCCGGCAGGGAGGAATGGCTACACCTTC. Translated: CASSPPAGRNGYTF.

This clonotype was seen a handful of times. This chain links TRBV29-1 with TRBJ2-3; 7 nucleotides agree with TRBD1. V gave up 7 bases and J gave up 0 bases; unmatched junction bases: 7. CDR1 SQVTM and CDR2 ANQGSEA come from the germline V gene. The CDR3 runs to 14 residues. In DNA, the CDR3 is TGCAGCGCAAGTGGGACAGCTAGCACAGATACGCAGTATTTT. Protein: CSASGTASTDTQYF.

This clonotype has a single count. CDR3 nucleotide sequence: TGTGCCAGCAGCTTATTAGGGGGTAGCGACTATGGCTACACCTTC. It encodes CASSLLGGSDYGYTF. This rearrangement joins TRBV7-2 to TRBJ1-2; possibly TRBD1 for D (6 bases). V lost 2 bases, J lost 3 bases, and 13 bases lay in between. The germline gives CDR1 SGHTA, CDR2 FQGNSA. CDR3 length: 15 amino acids.

This clonotype was detected a few times. The J gene is TRBJ2-3, the V gene TRBV20-1; 8 bases agree with TRBD1. Per the germline V gene, CDR1 is DFQATT and CDR2 is SNEGSKA (reference sequence). This CDR3 comprises 15 residues. Unmatched junction bases numbered 9, after V lost 6 bases and J lost 1 base. The CDR3 sequence is CSAEPGQAGTDTQYF. DNA for the CDR3: TGCAGTGCAGAACCGGGACAGGCCGGCACAGATACGCAGTATTTT.

The chain has TRBV5-1 and TRBJ2-5; 7 bases map to TRBD1. The CDR3 loop spans 15 amino acids. CDR1 is SGHRS, CDR2 YFSETQ, per germline. Trimming at V came to 5 bases and at J to 5 bases, leaving 12 bases not matched to a gene. This chain's CDR3 is CASRPQTGNPETQYF. CDR3 nucleotide sequence: TGCGCCAGCAGACCACAGACAGGGAACCCGGAGACCCAGTACTTC.

This rearrangement joins TRBV10-3 to TRBJ1-3; 8 nucleotides match TRBD1. The CDR3 contains 15 residues. CDR1 is ENHRY and CDR2 is SYGVKD in the germline V gene. The V segment lost 8 bases and the J segment 0 bases; nucleotides outside the gene matches: 6. In DNA, the CDR3 is TGTGCCATCGGAACAGGGGGTTTCTCTGGAAACACCATATATTTT. This gives the protein CAIGTGGFSGNTIYF.

V gene TRBV20-1 combines with J gene TRBJ2-3; no clear D. V shed 0 bases and J shed 0 bases, with 7 bases lying between them. Germline CDR1 is DFQATT and CDR2 is SNEGSKA (reference sequence). There are 14 residues in the CDR3. The CDR3 nucleotides are TGCAGTGCTAGAGATTCGGTTAGCACAGATACGCAGTATTTT. Its protein is CSARDSVSTDTQYF.

The chain uses TRBV5-1 and TRBJ2-7; D is unresolved. Germline V lookup: CDR1 SGHRS, CDR2 YFSETQ. V was clipped by 4 bases and J by 0 bases, with 8 bases between them. The length of the CDR3 is 13 residues. This CDR3 is CASSPSLSYEQYF. CDR3 bases: TGCGCCAGCAGCCCAAGCCTCTCCTACGAGCAGTACTTC. The full variable domain, rest sourced from reference TRBV5-1 and TRBJ2-7, is KAGVTQTPRYLIKTRGQQVTLSCSPISGHRSVSWYQQTPGQGLQFLFEYFSETQRNKGNFPGRFSGRQFSNSRSEMNVSTLELGDSALYLCASSPSLSYEQYFGPGTRLTVT.

This chain connects TRBV6-6 to TRBJ2-3; 7 positions match TRBD1. There are 14 residues in the CDR3. The trim removed 2 bases at V and 3 bases at J, leaving 2 bases unmatched. Germline V gene lookup returns CDR1 MNHNY and CDR2 SVGAGI (reference sequence). The CDR3 loop is CASSYGTATDTQYF. In DNA, the CDR3 is TGTGCCAGCAGTTACGGGACAGCGACAGATACGCAGTATTTT.

This clonotype was found a few times. The genes are TRBV18 and TRBJ1-1; D is perhaps TRBD1 (5 bases). Germline-derived CDR1 and CDR2 are KGHSH and LQKENI. This CDR3 spans 15 amino acids. V shed 1 base and J shed 6 bases, with 15 bases lying between them. CDR3 DNA sequence: TGTGCCAGCTCACCACTTGCAAGCAGGGTGTCTGAAGCTTTCTTT. It specifies CASSPLASRVSEAFF.

The V and J genes are TRBV2 and TRBJ2-5, with no clear D. Germline V gene data show CDR1 as SNHLY and CDR2 as FYNNEI. The CDR3 has 13 amino acids. Trimming pared 4 bases from V and 0 bases from J, leaving 6 bases between. The chain's CDR3 is CASSGRDQETQYF. The CDR3 bases are TGTGCCAGCAGTGGAAGGGACCAAGAGACCCAGTACTTC.

The chain combines TRBV10-3 with TRBJ1-2; unclear D gene. CDR1 and CDR2 from the germline V gene are ENHRY and SYGVKD. Trimming stripped 4 bases from V and 5 bases from J, with 8 bases between. This CDR3 is 12 amino acids long. The CDR3 nucleotides read TGTGCCATCAGTGCGACGGGGTATGGCTACACCTTC. Translating it yields CAISATGYGYTF.